A single sample is the source of the 15 T cell receptor beta chains below, sequenced in a study of cytomegalovirus exposure and HLA in healthy donors (dated by TCRdb to about 2017). Libraries were made using the immunoSEQ multiplex PCR assay. For the multiplex PCR, a mixture combining 60 forward primers for TCR Vbeta segments and 13 reverse primers for TCR Jbeta segments was used. Not all clones reach the TCRdb copy of this immuneACCESS table, which keeps in-frame sequences only. Checked studies attribute under half of the gap to unresolved V genes and leave the rest unexplained. The record for this sample contains some 110,000 clones. The top ten hold over 2% of the sample. Input material: PBMCs. These receptor sequences come from a man aged 35 to 55 in good health and CMV-seronegative.

The genes are TRBV6-5 and TRBJ1-5; TRBD1 matches 8 bases. CDR1 and CDR2 from the germline V gene are MNHEY and SVGAGI. The ends lost 5 bases at V and 2 bases at J; junction bases unmatched: 5. This CDR3 spans 15 amino acids. In DNA, the CDR3 is TGTGCCAGCAGTAACAGGGGGTTGGGCAATCAGCCCCAGCATTTT. Its translation is CASSNRGLGNQPQHF.

The chain recombines TRBV11-2 with TRBJ2-1; 8 bases agree with TRBD2. Germline V lookup: CDR1 SGHAT, CDR2 FQNNGV. The CDR3 covers 17 residues. Trimming cost V 2 bases and J 10 bases; bases outside gene matches: 16. CDR3 nucleotides: TGTGCCAGCAGCTTACAGAGCGGGAGCGCCCTCTGGTTCGAGCAGTTCTTC. Its translation: CASSLQSGSALWFEQFF. Drawing the rest from reference TRBV11-2 and TRBJ2-1, the complete variable domain is EAGVAQSPRYKIIEKRQSVAFWCNPISGHATLYWYQQILGQGPKLLIQFQNNGVVDDSQLPKDRFSAERLKGVDSTLKIQPAKLEDSAVYLCASSLQSGSALWFEQFFGPGTRLTVL.

The genes are TRBV7-2 and TRBJ2-1; 14 bases agree with TRBD2. Germline CDR1 is SGHTA and CDR2 is FQGNSA. The V and J ends lost 1 base and 16 bases, in that order; junction bases with no gene match: 3. The CDR3 is made up of 13 amino acids. The CDR3 DNA sequence: TGTGCCAGCAGCTTAGGGGGGACTAGCGGGAGTTTCTTC. Amino acids: CASSLGGTSGSFF.

The chain uses TRBV7-9 and TRBJ1-1; D may be TRBD1 (5 bases). Trimming took 3 bases from V and 1 from J, leaving 18 bases between them. Germline assignment: CDR1 SEHNR and CDR2 FQNEAQ (reference sequence). This CDR3 comprises 17 residues. The CDR3 reads CASSFDFSGTENTEAFF. The CDR3 region has the DNA TGTGCCAGCAGCTTCGATTTTTCTGGGACTGAGAACACTGAAGCTTTCTTT.

V and J are TRBV7-8 and TRBJ2-1; tentative D call: TRBD2 (7 bases). The V gene lost 6 bases and the J gene lost 4 bases, with 19 bases spanning the gap. This CDR3 is 16 amino acids long. Germline-derived CDR1 and CDR2 are SGHVS and FQNEAQ. CDR3 in DNA: TGTGCCAGCAGTTCTGGGGGGGCGGGAACTTACAATGAGCAGTTCTTC. It specifies CASSSGGAGTYNEQFF.

The chain links TRBV5-1 to TRBJ2-3; 7 bases are a match to TRBD2. The V segment lost 4 bases and the J segment 6 bases; nucleotides outside the gene matches: 8. Germline assignment: CDR1 SGHRS and CDR2 YFSETQ. The CDR3 totals 14 residues. CDR3 DNA sequence: TGCGCCAGCAGCCCCAACCCCGGGGGGGATACGCAGTATTTT. Encoded protein: CASSPNPGGDTQYF.

The CDR3 coding sequence is TGTGCCAGCAGTGCTCACAGGGGGGAGGCCAACTATGGCTACACCTTC. Translated: CASSAHRGEANYGYTF. The chain has TRBV6-1 and TRBJ1-2; TRBD1 matches at 8 bases. Germline lookup yields CDR1 MNHNS and CDR2 SASEGT. Losses at the gene ends were 4 bases for V and 2 bases for J; bases not matched to a gene: 9. The CDR3 spans 16 residues.

The J gene is TRBJ1-6, the V gene TRBV6-5, with 7 bases fitting TRBD1. This CDR3 is 14 amino acids long. Losses at the gene ends were 2 bases for V and 7 bases for J; bases not matched to a gene: 2. Germline CDR1 and CDR2: MNHEY and SVGAGI. This chain's CDR3 is CASSYDRANSPLHF. The CDR3 region has the DNA TGTGCCAGCAGTTACGACAGGGCGAATTCACCCCTCCACTTT.

The chain uses TRBV27 and TRBJ2-7; tentative D call: TRBD2 (5 bases). The CDR3 has 13 residues. V lost 8 bases to trimming and J lost 6 bases, with 17 bases between them. The germline V gene encodes CDR1 MNHEY and CDR2 SMNVEV (reference sequence). The CDR3 nucleotides read TGTGCCAGCCGCGAGGCCCTAGCCGGCGAGCAGTACTTC. Translating it yields CASREALAGEQYF.

The chain couples TRBV11-3 to TRBJ2-5, with 12 bases aligning to TRBD1. J lost 5 bases, V lost 6 bases, and 10 bases had no gene match. The CDR3 is made up of 16 amino acids. The germline V gene encodes CDR1 SGHNT and CDR2 YENEEA. The CDR3 DNA is TGTGCCAGCAGTAAACCGGGACAGGGGGCAAGGGAGACCCAGTACTTC. Amino acid sequence: CASSKPGQGARETQYF.

This clone is classed as medium-sized by frequency. The V and J genes are TRBV5-4 and TRBJ1-4, with 9 bases lining up with TRBD1. This CDR3 has 15 amino acids. Per the germline V gene, CDR1 is SGHNT and CDR2 is YYREEE (reference sequence). With V trimmed by 3 bases and J by 5 bases, 5 bases remained unmatched. CDR3 loop: CASSSLDRGNEKLFF. DNA of the CDR3: TGTGCCAGCAGCTCCCTAGACAGGGGGAATGAAAAACTGTTTTTT.

J is TRBJ1-1 and V is TRBV10-3, with TRBD1 identical over 9 bases. Germline values: CDR1 ENHRY, CDR2 SYGVKD. The CDR3 contains 13 residues. Germline trimming cut 10 bases from V and 2 bases from J; bases unmatched to any gene: 5. The CDR3 loop is CATEQGANTEAFF. CDR3 bases: TGTGCCACCGAACAGGGGGCCAACACTGAAGCTTTCTTT.

The chain uses TRBV30 and TRBJ2-5; the D gene is possibly TRBD2 (5 bases). Gene TRBJ2-7 matches the end of the DNA better, so the J call may be wrong. Germline CDR1 GTSNPN, CDR2 SVGIG (reference sequence). This CDR3 spans 14 amino acids. CDR3 bases: TGTGCCTGGAGTGTAGGACTCCGGGTCAACGAGCAGTACTTC. It is translated as CAWSVGLRVNEQYF.

The chain is built from TRBV4-1 and TRBJ2-1; D might be TRBD1 (6 bases). Trimming shortened V by 3 bases and J by 8 bases, and 20 bases separated the two germline ends. The germline gives CDR1 MGHRA, CDR2 YSYEKL. The CDR3 totals 16 residues. CDR3 loop: CASSQGTKTLIDEQFF. In DNA, the CDR3 is TGCGCCAGCAGCCAGGGGACAAAGACTTTAATCGATGAGCAGTTCTTC.

The rearrangement joins TRBV28 to TRBJ1-1; possibly TRBD1 for D (5 bases). The CDR3 runs 15 residues. V lost 5 bases and J 6 bases, leaving 19 bases between the germline ends. Germline CDR1 MDHEN, CDR2 SYDVKM. The CDR3 sequence is CASSLRFRVGSEAFF. CDR3 in DNA: TGTGCCAGCAGTCTACGTTTCAGGGTGGGCTCTGAAGCTTTCTTT.